The clone carrying this TCR beta chain has only a few counts. From germline, CDR1 is PRHDT and CDR2 FYEKMQ (reference sequence). The CDR3 length is 12 residues. Trimming removed 8 bases from V and 4 bases from J; junction bases left unmatched: 1. TCR amplification used roughly 21 PCR cycles, a constant-region primer and a V-primer adapter. One entry per CDR3 protein, called by TCRdb with MiXCR from the reads. The profile covers about 46,000 distinct CDR3 sequences, with roughly 12% appearing a single time and roughly 6.2% taken by the ten largest. This sample stems from a study of low-dose radiotherapy and immunotherapy resistance in tumors. Regarding time point: before trial treatment.

The sequenced sample was PBMCs, obtained before treatment. The genes are TRBV13 and TRBJ1-2, with 10 bases fitting TRBD1. The source of this sequence is a female donor with ovarian cancer. The CDR3 DNA follows: TGTGCCAGCGGGGACAGGGGCTATGGCTACACCTTC. Translation: CASGDRGYGYTF. Based on the CDR3 plus reference TRBV13 and TRBJ1-2, the full variable domain is AAGVIQSPRHLIKEKRETATLKCYPIPRHDTVYWYQQGPGQDPQFLISFYEKMQSDKGSIPDRFSAQQFSDYHSELNMSSLELGDSALYFCASGDRGYGYTFGSGTRLTVV.